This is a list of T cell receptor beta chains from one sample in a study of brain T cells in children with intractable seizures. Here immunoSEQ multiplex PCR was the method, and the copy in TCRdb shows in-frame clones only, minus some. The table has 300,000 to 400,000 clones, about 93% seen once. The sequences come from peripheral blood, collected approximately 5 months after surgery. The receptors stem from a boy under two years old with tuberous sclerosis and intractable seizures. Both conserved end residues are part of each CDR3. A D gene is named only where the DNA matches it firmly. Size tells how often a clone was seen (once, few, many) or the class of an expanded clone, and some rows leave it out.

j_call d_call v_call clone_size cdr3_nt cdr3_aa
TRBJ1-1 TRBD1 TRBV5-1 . TGCGCCAGCAGCCAAACCCATACCGGGACAGGGTTTGAAGCTTTCTTT CASSQTHTGTGFEAFF
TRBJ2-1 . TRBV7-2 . TGTGCCAGCAGAAAACGGCGTGGGTATGAGCAGTTCTTC CASRKRRGYEQFF
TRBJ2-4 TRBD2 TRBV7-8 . TGTGCCAGCAGCCAGGGACTAGCGGGAGCCAAAAACATTCAGTACTTC CASSQGLAGAKNIQYF
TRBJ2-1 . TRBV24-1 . TGTGCCACCTGCTGCGCCCCTAATCGCCACAATGAGCAGTTCTTC CATCCAPNRHNEQFF
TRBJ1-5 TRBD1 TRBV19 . TGTGCCAGTAGTCCCGACAGGGGGCTTGGGCAGCCCCAGCATTTT CASSPDRGLGQPQHF
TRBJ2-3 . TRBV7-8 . TGTGCCAGCAGCTTAAAGGGGATTCTAGGGGCAGATACGCAGTATTTT CASSLKGILGADTQYF
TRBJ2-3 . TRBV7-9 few TGTGCCAGCGCGCTAGCCCCTATCTCAGATACGCAGTATTTT CASALAPISDTQYF
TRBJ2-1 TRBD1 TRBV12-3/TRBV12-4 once TGTGCCAGCAGTTTAGCCAGGGGGGAGCAGTTCTTC CASSLARGEQFF
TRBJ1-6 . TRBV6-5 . TGTGCCAGCAGTAACAGAAATTCACCCCTCCACTTT CASSNRNSPLHF
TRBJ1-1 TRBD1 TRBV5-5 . TGTGCCAGCACCGATCTAACAGGGGTCTACACTGAAGCTTTCTTT CASTDLTGVYTEAFF
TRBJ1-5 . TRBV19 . TGTGCCAGTCCCGCTGCGGGGGAGCCGCACCAGCCCCAGCATTTT CASPAAGEPHQPQHF
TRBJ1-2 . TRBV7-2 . TGTGCCAGCAGTTCCGGGACATACTATGGCTACACCTTC CASSSGTYYGYTF
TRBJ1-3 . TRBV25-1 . TGTGCCAGCAGTGAATTTGGAGGAAACACCATATATTTT CASSEFGGNTIYF
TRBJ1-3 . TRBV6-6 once TGTGCCAGCAGTTACGGGGTACCGTCTGGAAACACCATATATTTT CASSYGVPSGNTIYF
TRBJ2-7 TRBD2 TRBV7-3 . TGTGCCAGCAGCTCCCTCGGGGGGGTAGGCGAGCAGTACTTC CASSSLGGVGEQYF
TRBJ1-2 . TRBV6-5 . TGTGCCAGCAGTTACTCGGGGGTTGGGATCTATGGCTACACCTTC CASSYSGVGIYGYTF
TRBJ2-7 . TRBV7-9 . TGTGCCAGCAGCCGTGACCCCACCTACGAGCAGTACTTC CASSRDPTYEQYF
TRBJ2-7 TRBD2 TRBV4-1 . TGCGCCAGCAGCCAAGATGGGACTAGCGGGAGTCGGAGCTACGAGCAGTACTTC CASSQDGTSGSRSYEQYF
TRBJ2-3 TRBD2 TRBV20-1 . TGCAGTGCTAGTGTAGCGGGAATTACAGATACGCAGTATTTT CSASVAGITDTQYF
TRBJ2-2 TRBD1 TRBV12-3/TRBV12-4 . TGTGCCAGCAGCCAGGGGGATGACGGGGAGCTGTTTTTT CASSQGDDGELFF
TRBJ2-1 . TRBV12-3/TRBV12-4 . TGTGCCAGCAGCGGAGTTAACAATGAGCAGTTCTTC CASSGVNNEQFF
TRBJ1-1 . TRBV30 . TGTGCCTGGAGTGACGACGCTGAAGCTTTCTTT CAWSDDAEAFF
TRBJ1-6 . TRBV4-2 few TGTGCCAGCAGCCAAGAGGCCGAGGCAGACGGTTATTCACCCCTCCACTTT CASSQEAEADGYSPLHF
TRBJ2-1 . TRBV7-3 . TGTGCCAGCAGCTCTCTAGGACCGGATGAGCAGTTCTTC CASSSLGPDEQFF